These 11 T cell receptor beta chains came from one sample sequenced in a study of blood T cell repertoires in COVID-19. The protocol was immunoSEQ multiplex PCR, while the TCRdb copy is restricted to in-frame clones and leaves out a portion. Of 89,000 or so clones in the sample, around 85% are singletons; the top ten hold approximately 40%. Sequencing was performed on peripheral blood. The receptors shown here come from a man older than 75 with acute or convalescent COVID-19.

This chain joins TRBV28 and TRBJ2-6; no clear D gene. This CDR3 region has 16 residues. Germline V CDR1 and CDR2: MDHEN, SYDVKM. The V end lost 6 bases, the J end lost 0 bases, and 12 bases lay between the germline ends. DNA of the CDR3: TGTGCCAGCAGCCTAGAGGTCAGCTCTGGGGCCAACGTCCTGACTTTC. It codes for CASSLEVSSGANVLTF.

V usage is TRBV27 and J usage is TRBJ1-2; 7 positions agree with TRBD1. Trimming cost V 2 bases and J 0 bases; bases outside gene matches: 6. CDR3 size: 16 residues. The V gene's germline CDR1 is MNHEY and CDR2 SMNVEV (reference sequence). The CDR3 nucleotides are TGTGCCAGCAGTTTAGCAGGGGGATCCGCTAACTATGGCTACACCTTC. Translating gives CASSLAGGSANYGYTF.

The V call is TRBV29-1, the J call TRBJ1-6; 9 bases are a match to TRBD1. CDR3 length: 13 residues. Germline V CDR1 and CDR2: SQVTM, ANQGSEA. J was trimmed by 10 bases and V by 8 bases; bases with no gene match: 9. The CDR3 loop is CSTRTGVESPLHF. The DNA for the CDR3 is TGCAGCACCCGGACAGGGGTTGAGTCACCCCTCCACTTT.

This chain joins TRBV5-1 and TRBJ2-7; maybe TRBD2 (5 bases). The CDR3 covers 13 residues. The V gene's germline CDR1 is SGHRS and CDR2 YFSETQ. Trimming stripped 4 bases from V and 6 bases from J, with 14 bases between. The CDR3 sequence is CASSREPGSEQYF. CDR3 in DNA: TGCGCCAGCAGCCGGGAACCGGGCTCCGAGCAGTACTTC.

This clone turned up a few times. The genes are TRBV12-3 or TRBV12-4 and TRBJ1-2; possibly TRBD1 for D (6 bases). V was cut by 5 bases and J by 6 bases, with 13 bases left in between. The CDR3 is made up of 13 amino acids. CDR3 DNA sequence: TGTGCCAGCAGTACAGCAGGGGACGATGGCTACACCTTC. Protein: CASSTAGDDGYTF.

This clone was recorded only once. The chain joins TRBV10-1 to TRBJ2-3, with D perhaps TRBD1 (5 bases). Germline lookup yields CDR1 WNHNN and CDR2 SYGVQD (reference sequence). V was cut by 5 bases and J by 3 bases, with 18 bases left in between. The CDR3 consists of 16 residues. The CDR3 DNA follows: TGCGCCAGCAGTCCCATTACAGGCCTCCGGACAGATACGCAGTATTTT. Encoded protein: CASSPITGLRTDTQYF.

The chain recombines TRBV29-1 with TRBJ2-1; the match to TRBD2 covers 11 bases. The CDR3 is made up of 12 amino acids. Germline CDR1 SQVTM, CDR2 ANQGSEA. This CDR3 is CLGTSGNNEQFF. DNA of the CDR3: TGCCTCGGGACTAGCGGAAACAATGAGCAGTTCTTC.

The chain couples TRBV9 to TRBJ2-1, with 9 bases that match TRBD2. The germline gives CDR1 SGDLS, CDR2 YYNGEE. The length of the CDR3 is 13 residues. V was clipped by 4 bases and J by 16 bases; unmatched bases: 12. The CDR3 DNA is TGTGCCAGCAGCCGACCGGGGAGTAGCGGGAGTTTCTTC. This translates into CASSRPGSSGSFF. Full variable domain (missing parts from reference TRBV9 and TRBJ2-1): DSGVTQTPKHLITATGQRVTLRCSPRSGDLSVYWYQQSLDQGLQFLIQYYNGEERAKGNILERFSAQQFPDLHSELNLSSLELGDSALYFCASSRPGSSGSFFGPGTRLTVL.

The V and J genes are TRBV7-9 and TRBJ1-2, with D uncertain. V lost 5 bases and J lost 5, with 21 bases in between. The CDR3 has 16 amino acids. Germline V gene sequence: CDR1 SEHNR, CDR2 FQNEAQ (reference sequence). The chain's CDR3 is CASSHLGVPDQYGYTF. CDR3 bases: TGTGCCAGCAGCCACCTGGGCGTCCCCGACCAATATGGCTACACCTTC.

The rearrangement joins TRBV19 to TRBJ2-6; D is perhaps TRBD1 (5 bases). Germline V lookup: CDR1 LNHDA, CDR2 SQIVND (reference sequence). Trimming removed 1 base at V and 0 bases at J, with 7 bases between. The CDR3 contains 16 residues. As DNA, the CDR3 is TGTGCCAGTAGTATAGCCCAGGGCTCTGGGGCCAACGTCCTGACTTTC. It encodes CASSIAQGSGANVLTF.

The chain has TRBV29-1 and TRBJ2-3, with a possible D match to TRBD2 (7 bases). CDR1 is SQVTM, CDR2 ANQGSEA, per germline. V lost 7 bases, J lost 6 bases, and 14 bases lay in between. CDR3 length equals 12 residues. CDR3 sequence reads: CSALRGGDTQYF. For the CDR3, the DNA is TGCAGCGCCCTTAGGGGGGGGGATACGCAGTATTTT.